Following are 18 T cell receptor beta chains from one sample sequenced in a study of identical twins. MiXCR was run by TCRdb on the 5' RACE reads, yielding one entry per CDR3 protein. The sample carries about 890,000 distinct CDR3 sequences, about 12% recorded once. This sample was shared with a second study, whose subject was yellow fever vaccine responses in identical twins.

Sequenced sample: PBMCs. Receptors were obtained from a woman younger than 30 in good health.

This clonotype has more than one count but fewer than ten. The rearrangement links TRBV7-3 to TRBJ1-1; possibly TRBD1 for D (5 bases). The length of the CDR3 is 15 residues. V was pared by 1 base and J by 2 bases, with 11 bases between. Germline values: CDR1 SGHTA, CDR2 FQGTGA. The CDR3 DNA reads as TGTGCCAGCAGCTTAATGGGGGGGTCCAACACTGAAGCTTTCTTT. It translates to CASSLMGGSNTEAFF.

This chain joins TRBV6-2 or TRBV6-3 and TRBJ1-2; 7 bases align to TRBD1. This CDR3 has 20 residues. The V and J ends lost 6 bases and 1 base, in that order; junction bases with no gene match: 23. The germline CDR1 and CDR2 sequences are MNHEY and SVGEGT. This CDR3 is CASSRYRGRDRQNYNYGYTF. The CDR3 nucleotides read TGTGCCAGCAGCCGCTATAGGGGCCGGGACAGACAGAACTATAACTATGGCTACACCTTC.

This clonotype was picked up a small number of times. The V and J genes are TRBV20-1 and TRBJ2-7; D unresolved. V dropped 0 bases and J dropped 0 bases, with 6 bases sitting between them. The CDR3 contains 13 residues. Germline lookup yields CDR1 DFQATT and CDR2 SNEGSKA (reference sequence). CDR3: CSARESNSYEQYF. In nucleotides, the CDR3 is TGCAGTGCTAGAGAATCTAACTCCTACGAGCAGTACTTC.

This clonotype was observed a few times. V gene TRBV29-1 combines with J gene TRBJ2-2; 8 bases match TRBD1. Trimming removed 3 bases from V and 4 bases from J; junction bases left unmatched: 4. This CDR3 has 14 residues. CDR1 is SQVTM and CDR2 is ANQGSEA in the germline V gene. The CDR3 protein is CSVDRGLFTGELFF. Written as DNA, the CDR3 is TGCAGCGTTGACAGGGGGCTGTTCACCGGGGAGCTGTTTTTT.

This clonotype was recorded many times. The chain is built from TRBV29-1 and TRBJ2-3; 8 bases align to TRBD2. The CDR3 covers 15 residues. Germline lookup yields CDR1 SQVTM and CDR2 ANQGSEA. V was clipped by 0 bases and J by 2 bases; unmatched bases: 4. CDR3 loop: CSVEDQRGHTDTQYF. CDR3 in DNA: TGCAGCGTTGAAGATCAGCGGGGGCACACAGATACGCAGTATTTT.

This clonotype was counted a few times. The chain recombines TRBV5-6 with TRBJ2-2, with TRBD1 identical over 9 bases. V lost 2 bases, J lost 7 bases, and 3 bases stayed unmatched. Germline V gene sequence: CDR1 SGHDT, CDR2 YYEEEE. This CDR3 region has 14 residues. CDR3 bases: TGTGCCAGCAGCTTCGGACAGGGGTACGGGGAGCTGTTTTTT. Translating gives CASSFGQGYGELFF.

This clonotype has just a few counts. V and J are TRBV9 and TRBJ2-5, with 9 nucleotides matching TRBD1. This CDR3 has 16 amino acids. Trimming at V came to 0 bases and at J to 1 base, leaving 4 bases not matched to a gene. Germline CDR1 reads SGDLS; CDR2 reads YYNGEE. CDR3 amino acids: CASSVEQGARQETQYF. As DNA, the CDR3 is TGTGCCAGCAGCGTAGAACAGGGGGCGCGCCAAGAGACCCAGTACTTC. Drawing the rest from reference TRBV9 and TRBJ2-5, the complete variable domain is DSGVTQTPKHLITATGQRVTLRCSPRSGDLSVYWYQQSLDQGLQFLIQYYNGEERAKGNILERFSAQQFPDLHSELNLSSLELGDSALYFCASSVEQGARQETQYFGPGTRLLVL.

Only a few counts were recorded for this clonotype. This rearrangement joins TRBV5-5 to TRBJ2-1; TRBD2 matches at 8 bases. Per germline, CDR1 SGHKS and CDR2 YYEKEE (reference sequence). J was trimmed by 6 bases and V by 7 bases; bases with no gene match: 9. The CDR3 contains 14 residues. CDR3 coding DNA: TGTGCCAGCTGGCACGGGAGGGCCATCAATGAGCAGTTCTTC. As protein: CASWHGRAINEQFF.

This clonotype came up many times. CDR3 DNA sequence: TGCAGCGGAGGCCTTTTAGGGACCGGGGAGCTGTTTTTT. It encodes CSGGLLGTGELFF. This sequence joins TRBV29-1 and TRBJ2-2; D unclear. The CDR3 has 13 residues. CDR1 SQVTM and CDR2 ANQGSEA come from the germline V gene. V gave up 7 bases and J gave up 5 bases, with 14 bases separating them.

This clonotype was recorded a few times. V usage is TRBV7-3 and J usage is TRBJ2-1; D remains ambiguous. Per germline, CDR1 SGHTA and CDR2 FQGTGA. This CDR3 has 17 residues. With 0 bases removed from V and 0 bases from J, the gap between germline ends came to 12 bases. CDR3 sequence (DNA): TGTGCCAGCAGCTTAACCCCCCCCCCGGTCTCCTACAATGAGCAGTTCTTC. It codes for CASSLTPPPVSYNEQFF.

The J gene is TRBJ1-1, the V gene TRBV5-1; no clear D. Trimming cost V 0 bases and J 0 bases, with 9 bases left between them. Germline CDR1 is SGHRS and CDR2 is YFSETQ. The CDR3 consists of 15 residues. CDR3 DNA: TGCGCCAGCAGCTTGGCTGCGGTAATGAACACTGAAGCTTTCTTT. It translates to CASSLAAVMNTEAFF.

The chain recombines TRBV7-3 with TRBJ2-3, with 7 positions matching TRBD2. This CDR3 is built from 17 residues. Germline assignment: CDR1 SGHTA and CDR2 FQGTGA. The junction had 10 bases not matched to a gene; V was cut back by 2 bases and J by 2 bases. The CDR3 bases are TGTGCCAGCAGCTTAGCGGAGGTAGCGGGCCTCACAGATACGCAGTATTTT. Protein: CASSLAEVAGLTDTQYF.

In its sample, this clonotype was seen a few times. In nucleotides, the CDR3 is TGTGCCACCAGCGGAGCAATGACTAGCGGGAGCCATGAGCAGTTCTTC. Protein sequence: CATSGAMTSGSHEQFF. The rearrangement links TRBV15 to TRBJ2-1; 12 nucleotides align to TRBD2. Germline V CDR1 and CDR2: LNHNV, YYDKDF (reference sequence). V was pared by 5 bases and J by 8 bases, with 10 bases of the junction left unmatched. The CDR3 consists of 16 residues.

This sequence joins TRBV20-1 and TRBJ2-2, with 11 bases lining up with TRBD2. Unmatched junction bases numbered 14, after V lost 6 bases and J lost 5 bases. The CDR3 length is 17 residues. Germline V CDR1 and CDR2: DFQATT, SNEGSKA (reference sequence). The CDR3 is CSAFTSGRKGGTGELFF. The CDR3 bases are TGCAGTGCCTTCACTAGCGGGAGAAAGGGAGGGACCGGGGAGCTGTTTTTT.

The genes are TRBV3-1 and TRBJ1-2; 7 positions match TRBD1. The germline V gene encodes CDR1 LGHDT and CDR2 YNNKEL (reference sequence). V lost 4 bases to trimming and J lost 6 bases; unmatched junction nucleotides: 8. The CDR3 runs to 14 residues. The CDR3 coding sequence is TGTGCCAGCAGCCTCGGAGTAGGGGGCGATGGCTACACCTTC. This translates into CASSLGVGGDGYTF. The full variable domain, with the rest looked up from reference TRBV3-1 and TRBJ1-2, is DTAVSQTPKYLVTQMGNDKSIKCEQNLGHDTMYWYKQDSKKFLKIMFSYNNKELIINETVPNRFSPKSPDKAHLNLHINSLELGDSAVYFCASSLGVGGDGYTFGSGTRLTVV.

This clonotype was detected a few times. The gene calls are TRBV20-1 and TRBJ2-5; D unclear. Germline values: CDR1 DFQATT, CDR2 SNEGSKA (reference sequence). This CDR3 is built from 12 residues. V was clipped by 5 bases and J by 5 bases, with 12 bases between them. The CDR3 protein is CSAPTNGETQYF. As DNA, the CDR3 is TGCAGTGCTCCCACCAATGGGGAGACCCAGTACTTC.

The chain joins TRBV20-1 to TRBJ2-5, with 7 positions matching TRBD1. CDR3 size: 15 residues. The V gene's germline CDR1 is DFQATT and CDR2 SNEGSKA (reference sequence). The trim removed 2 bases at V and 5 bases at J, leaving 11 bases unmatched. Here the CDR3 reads CSARTAGQEWETQYF. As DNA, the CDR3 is TGCAGTGCTAGAACCGCAGGACAGGAATGGGAGACCCAGTACTTC.

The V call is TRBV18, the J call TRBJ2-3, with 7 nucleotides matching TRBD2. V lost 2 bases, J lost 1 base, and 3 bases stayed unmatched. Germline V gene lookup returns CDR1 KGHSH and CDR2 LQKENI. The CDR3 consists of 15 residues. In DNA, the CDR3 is TGTGCCAGCTCACCAGCGGCGGGGGGCACAGATACGCAGTATTTT. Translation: CASSPAAGGTDTQYF.